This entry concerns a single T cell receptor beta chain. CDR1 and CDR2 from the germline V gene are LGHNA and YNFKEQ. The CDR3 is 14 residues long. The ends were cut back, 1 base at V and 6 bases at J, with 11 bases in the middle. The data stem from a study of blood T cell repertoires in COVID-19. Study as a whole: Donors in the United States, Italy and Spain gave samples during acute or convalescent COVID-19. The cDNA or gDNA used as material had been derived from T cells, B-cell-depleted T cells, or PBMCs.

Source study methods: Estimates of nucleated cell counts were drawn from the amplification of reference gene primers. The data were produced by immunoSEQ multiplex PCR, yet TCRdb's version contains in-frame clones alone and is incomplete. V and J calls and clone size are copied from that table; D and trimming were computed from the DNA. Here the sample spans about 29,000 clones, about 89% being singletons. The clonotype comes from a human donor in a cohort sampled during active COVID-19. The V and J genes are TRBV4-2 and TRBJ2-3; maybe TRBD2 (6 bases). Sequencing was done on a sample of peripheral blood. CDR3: CASSQGAGRDTQYF. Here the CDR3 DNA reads TGTGCCAGCAGCCAAGGGGCAGGGAGGGATACGCAGTATTTT.